This T cell receptor (beta chain) was recovered during a study of cytomegalovirus exposure and HLA in healthy donors. Study in general: A data release that came early held approximately 85 million unique TCRs from HLA-typed donors.

Study observations and caveats: In a later analysis, specific HLA alleles were associated with approximately 16,000 TCR beta sequences at a 0.05 false discovery rate. In a later analysis, TCR beta V- and J-gene trimming showed a link to a missense DCLRE1C variant.

Amplification used 60 Vbeta primers and 13 Jbeta primers. Only in-frame clones appear in the TCRdb table, and some are missing; sequencing was by immunoSEQ multiplex PCR. The ten top clones account for under 6.5%, within a sample of around 70,000 clones. On this clone: What it binds is not known.

The sequencing input was PBMCs. The sequence came from a man between 35 and 55 years old in good health and CMV-seronegative.

This chain's CDR3 is CASSETVNQPQHF. The CDR3 DNA reads as TGTGCCAGTAGTGAGACAGTCAATCAGCCCCAGCATTTT. The chain has TRBV19 and TRBJ1-5, with a tentative D call TRBD1 (5 bases). Trimming shortened V by 5 bases and J by 3 bases, and 8 bases separated the two germline ends. The CDR3 runs to 13 residues. The germline V gene has CDR1 LNHDA and CDR2 SQIVND (reference sequence).